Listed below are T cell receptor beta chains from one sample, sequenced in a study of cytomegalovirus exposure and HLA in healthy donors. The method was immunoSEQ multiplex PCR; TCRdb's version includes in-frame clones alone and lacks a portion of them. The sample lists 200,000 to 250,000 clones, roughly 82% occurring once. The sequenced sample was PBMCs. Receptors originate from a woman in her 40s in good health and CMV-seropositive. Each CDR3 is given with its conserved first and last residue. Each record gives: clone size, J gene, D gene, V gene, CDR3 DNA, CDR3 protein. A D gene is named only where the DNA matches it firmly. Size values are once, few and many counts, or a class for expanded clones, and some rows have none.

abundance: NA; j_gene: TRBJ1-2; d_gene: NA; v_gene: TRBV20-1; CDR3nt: TGCAGTGCTAGAGATCAGTATCATCACTTC; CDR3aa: CSARDQYHHF
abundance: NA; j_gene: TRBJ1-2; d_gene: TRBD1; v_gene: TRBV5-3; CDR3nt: TGTGCTGGGACAGGGGCAGATGGCTACACCTTC; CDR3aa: CAGTGADGYTF
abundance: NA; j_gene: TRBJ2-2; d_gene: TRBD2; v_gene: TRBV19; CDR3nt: TGTGCCAGTAGTATAGGGACTAGCGGAAGGAACACCGGGGAGCTGTTTTTT; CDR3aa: CASSIGTSGRNTGELFF
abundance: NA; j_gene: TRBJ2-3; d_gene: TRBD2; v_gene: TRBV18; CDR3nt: TGTGCCAGCTCACCACCGCAAAGTAGCGGGGGCACAGATACGCAGTATTTT; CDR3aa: CASSPPQSSGGTDTQYF
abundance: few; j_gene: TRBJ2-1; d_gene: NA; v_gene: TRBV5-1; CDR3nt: TGCGCCAGCAGCTTGGCGTCTAGCCGCAATGAGCAGTTCTTC; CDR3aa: CASSLASSRNEQFF
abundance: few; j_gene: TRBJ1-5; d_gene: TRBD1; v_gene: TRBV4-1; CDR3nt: TGCGCCAGCAGCCTCTCGGGACAGGGCAATCAGCCCCAGCATTTT; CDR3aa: CASSLSGQGNQPQHF
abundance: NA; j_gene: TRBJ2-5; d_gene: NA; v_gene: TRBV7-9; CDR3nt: TGTGCCAGCAGCCACGATCACGGCGGCACCCAGTACTTC; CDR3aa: CASSHDHGGTQYF
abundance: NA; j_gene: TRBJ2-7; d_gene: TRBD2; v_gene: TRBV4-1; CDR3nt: TGCGCCAGCAGCCAAGTGGTAGCGGGAGACGAGCAGTACTTC; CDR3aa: CASSQVVAGDEQYF
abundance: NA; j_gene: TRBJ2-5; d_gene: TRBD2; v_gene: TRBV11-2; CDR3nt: TGTGCCAGCAGCGCTTCTCTAGCGGGGGCGCTCCAAGAGACCCAGTACTTC; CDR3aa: CASSASLAGALQETQYF
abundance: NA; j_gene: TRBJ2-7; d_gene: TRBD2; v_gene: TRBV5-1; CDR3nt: TGCGCCAGCAGCTTGGTGGGGGGGGAGCAGTACTTC; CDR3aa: CASSLVGGEQYF
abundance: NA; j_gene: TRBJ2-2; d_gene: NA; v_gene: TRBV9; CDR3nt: TGTGCCAGCAGCGTAGCGGGGGAGAGGAACACCGGGGAGCTGTTTTTT; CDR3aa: CASSVAGERNTGELFF
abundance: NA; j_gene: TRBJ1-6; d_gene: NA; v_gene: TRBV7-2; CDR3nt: TGTGCCAGCAGCCTACGGAGTGCCAATATTGGTAATTCCCCCCTCCACTTT; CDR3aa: CASSLRSANIGNSPLHF
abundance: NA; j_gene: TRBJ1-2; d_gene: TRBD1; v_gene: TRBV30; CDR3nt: TGTGCCTGGAGTCGGGACAGGATTAGCTACACCTTC; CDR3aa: CAWSRDRISYTF
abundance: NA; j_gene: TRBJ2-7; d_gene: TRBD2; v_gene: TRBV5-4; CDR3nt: TGTGCCAGCAGCTTCAACCAGGGAGGGGCCTACGAGCAGTACTTC; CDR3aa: CASSFNQGGAYEQYF
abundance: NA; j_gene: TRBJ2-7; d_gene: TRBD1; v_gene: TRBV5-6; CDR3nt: TGTGCCAGCAGCTTAGGAGGGACAGGGGGCATCGAGCAGTACTTC; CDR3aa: CASSLGGTGGIEQYF
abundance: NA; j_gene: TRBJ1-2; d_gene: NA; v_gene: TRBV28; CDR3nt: TGTGCCAGCAGTTTGGGCAGCTATGGCTACACCTTC; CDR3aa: CASSLGSYGYTF
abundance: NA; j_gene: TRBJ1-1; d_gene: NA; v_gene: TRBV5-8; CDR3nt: TGTGCCAGCAACCCAGGGCTGATGAACACTGAAGCTTTCTTT; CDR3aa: CASNPGLMNTEAFF
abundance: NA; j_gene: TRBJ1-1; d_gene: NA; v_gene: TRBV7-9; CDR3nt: TGTGCCAGCAGCTTCTGGGGAGATACTGAAGCTTTCTTT; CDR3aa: CASSFWGDTEAFF
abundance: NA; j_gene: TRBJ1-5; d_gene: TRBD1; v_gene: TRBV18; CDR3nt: TGTGCCAGCTCGGGACAGGGGGGCAATCAGCCCCAGCATTTT; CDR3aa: CASSGQGGNQPQHF
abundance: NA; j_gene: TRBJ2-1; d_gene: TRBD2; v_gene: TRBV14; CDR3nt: TGTGCCAGCAGCCAAGATCCGGGGGGGACTAGCGCTAAGAATGAGCAGTTCTTC; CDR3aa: CASSQDPGGTSAKNEQFF
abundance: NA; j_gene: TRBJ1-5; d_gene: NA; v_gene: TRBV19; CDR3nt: TGTGCCAGTAGTATAGGCGGGGGGAGGAATCAGCCCCAGCATTTT; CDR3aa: CASSIGGGRNQPQHF
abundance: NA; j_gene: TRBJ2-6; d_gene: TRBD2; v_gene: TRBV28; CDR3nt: TGTGCCAGCAGACCACTAGCGGGAGGGAGGGGGTCCTCTGGGGCCAACGTCCTGACTTTC; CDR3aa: CASRPLAGGRGSSGANVLTF
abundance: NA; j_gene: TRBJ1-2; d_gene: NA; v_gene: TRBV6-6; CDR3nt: TGTGCCAGCAGTTACGAACAGAACTATGGCTACACCTTC; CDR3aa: CASSYEQNYGYTF
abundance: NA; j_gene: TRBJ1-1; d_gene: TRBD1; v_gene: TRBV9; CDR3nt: TGTGCCAGTGGGACAGGGGGGATGAACACTGAAGCTTTCTTT; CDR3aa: CASGTGGMNTEAFF
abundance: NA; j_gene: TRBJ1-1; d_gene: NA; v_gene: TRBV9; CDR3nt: TGTGCCAGCAGCGTAGGGAGGGGAAGGAACACTGAAGCTTTCTTT; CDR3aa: CASSVGRGRNTEAFF
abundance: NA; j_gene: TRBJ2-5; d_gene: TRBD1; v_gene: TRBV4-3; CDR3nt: TGCGCCAGCAGCCAGACCGGGACAGCAACACAAGAGACCCAGTACTTC; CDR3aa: CASSQTGTATQETQYF
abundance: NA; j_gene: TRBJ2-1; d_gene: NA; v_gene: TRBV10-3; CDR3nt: TGTGCCATCAGTGAAGTTAGTGAGCAGTTCTTC; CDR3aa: CAISEVSEQFF
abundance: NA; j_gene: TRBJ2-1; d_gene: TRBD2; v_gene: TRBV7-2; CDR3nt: TGTGCCAGCTTCCCCATAGCGGGGCCCAATGAGCAGTTCTTC; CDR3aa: CASFPIAGPNEQFF
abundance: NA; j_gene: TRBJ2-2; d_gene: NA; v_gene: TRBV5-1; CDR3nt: TGCGCCAGCAGCTTGACAGGGAACACCGGGGAGCTGTTTTTT; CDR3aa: CASSLTGNTGELFF
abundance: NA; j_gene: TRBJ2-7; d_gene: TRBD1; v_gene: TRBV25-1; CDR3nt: TGTGCCAGCAGTCCCCCGGACAGGGTTCCCTACGAGCAGTACTTC; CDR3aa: CASSPPDRVPYEQYF
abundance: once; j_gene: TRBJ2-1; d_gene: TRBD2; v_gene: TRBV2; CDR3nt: TGTGCCAGCAGTGGCCCCTGGAGAGCGGGGAGGAACAATGAGCAGTTCTTC; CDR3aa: CASSGPWRAGRNNEQFF
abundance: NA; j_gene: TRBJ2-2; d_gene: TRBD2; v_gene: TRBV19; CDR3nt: TGTGCCAGTAGTATTAATCGCGGGAGGGTGCACGGGGAGCTGTTTTTT; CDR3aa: CASSINRGRVHGELFF
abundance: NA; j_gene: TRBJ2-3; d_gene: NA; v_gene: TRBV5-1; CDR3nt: TGCGCCAGCAGGAGCACGGGGACTGGGTCCCTTAGTACGCAGTATTTT; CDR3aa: CASRSTGTGSLSTQYF
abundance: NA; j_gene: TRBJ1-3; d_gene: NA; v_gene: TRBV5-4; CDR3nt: TGTGCCAGCAGCTTGGCCGGACAGTTGGGAAACACCATATATTTT; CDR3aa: CASSLAGQLGNTIYF
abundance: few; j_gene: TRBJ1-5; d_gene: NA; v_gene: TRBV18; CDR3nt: TGTGCCAGCTCACCAGAATCACCAGACAATCAGCCCCAGCATTTT; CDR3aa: CASSPESPDNQPQHF
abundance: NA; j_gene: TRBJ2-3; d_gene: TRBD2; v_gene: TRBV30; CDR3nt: TGTGCCTGGAACCAGCGGGAGATGGATACGCAGTATTTT; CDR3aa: CAWNQREMDTQYF
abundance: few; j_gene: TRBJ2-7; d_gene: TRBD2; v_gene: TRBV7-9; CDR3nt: TGTGCCAGCAGCCCCGAGCGGGGCTCAGTGAACGAGCAGTACTTC; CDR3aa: CASSPERGSVNEQYF
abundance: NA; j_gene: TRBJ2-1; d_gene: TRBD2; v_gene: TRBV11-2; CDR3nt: TGTGCCAGCAGCCCCCGAATTAGCGGGAACAATGAGCAGTTCTTC; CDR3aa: CASSPRISGNNEQFF
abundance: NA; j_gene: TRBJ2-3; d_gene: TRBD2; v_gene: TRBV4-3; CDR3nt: TGCGCCAGCAGTTCGTTACCCGGGAGGGATACGCAGTATTTT; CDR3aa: CASSSLPGRDTQYF
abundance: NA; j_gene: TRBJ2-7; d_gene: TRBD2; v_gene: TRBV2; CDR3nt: TGTGCCAGCATCCCCCCTGGGGTTAGCGGGGGGCCGAATTCCTACGAGCAGTACTTC; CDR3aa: CASIPPGVSGGPNSYEQYF
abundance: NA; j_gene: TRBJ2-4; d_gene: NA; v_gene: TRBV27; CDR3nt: TGTGCCAGCAGGCCTCGGGGGATGGGCAAAAACATTCAGTACTTC; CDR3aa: CASRPRGMGKNIQYF
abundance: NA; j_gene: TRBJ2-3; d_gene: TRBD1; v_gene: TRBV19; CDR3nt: TGTGCCAGTAGACTAGGACCGGGACAGGGGCCGGGGAGCACAGATACGCAGTATTTT; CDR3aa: CASRLGPGQGPGSTDTQYF
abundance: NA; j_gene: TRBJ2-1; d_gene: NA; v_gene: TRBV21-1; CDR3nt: TGTGCCAGCAGCAAAGTCGGACTAGCGCCTTACAATGAGCAGTTCTTC; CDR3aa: CASSKVGLAPYNEQFF
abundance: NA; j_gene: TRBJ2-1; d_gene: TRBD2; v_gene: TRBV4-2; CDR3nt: TGTGCCAGCAGCCAAGCGTCTAGCGGGAGGGCCGTCAATGAGCAGTTCTTC; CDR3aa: CASSQASSGRAVNEQFF
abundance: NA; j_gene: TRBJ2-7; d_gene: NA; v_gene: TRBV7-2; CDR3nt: TGTGCCAGCAGCTTAGATCTGGGGGCGATCGACGAGCAGTACTTC; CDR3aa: CASSLDLGAIDEQYF
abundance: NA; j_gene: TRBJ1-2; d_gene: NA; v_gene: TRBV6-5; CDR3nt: TGTGCCAGCAGTTACGGGGGGGTCGCTAACTATGGCTACACCTTC; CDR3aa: CASSYGGVANYGYTF
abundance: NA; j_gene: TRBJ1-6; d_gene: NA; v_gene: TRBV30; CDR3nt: TGTGCCTGGATTGGGCAGGGCGGCTCACCCCTCCACTTT; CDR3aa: CAWIGQGGSPLHF
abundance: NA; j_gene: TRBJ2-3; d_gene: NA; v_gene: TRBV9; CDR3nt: TGTGCCAGCAGCGTAGCGAGCACAGATACGCAGTATTTT; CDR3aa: CASSVASTDTQYF
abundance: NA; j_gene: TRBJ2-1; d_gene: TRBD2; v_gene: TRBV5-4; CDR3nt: TGTGCCAGCAGCTTAGCTTCGGGACTAGAGAATGAGCAGTTCTTC; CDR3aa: CASSLASGLENEQFF
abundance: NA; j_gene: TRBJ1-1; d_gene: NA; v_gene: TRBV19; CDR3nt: TGTGCCAGTAGTCAAGGACAGCGCCCTATGAACACTGAAGCTTTCTTT; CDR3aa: CASSQGQRPMNTEAFF
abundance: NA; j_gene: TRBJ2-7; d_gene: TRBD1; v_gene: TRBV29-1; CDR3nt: TGCAGCGCTACCTATACCGGGACAGGGAAAGAGCAGTACTTC; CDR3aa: CSATYTGTGKEQYF
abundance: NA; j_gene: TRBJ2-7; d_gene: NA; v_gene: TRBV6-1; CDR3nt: TGTGCCAGCAGTGAACAGCCTAGCTCCTACGAGCAGTACTTC; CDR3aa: CASSEQPSSYEQYF
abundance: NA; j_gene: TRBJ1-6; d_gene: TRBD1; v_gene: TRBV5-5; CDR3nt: TGTGCCAGCAGCCCTGGGACAGGGGGCTTCTATTCACCCCTCCACTTT; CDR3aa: CASSPGTGGFYSPLHF
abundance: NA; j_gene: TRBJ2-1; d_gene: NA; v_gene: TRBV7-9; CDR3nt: TGTGCCAGCGGTATCGGAGCAAACAATGAGCAGTTCTTC; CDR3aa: CASGIGANNEQFF
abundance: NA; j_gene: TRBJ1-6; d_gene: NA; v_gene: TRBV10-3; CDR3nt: TGTGCCATCAGTGAGAAGGGGATAGGGTCACCCCTCCACTTT; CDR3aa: CAISEKGIGSPLHF
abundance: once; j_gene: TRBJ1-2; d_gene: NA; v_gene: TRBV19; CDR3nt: TGTGCCAGTAGTAAGACAGCTAACTATGGCTACACCTTC; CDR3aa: CASSKTANYGYTF
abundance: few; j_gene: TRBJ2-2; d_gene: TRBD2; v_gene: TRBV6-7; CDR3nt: TGTGCCAGCAGCCCGTTCTGGCCTAGCGGGGGGCCGAACACCGGGGAGCTGTTTTTT; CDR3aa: CASSPFWPSGGPNTGELFF
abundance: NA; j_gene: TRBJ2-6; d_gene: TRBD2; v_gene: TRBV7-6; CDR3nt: TGTGCCAGCAGTACCTGGGGGGGAGGGGCCAACGTCCTGACTTTC; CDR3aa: CASSTWGGGANVLTF
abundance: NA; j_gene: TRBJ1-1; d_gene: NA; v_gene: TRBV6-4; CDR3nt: TGTGCCAGCAGTGAGTTCTATGGGCTGAACACTGAAGCTTTCTTT; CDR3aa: CASSEFYGLNTEAFF